This T cell receptor beta chain derives from a study of blood T cells in healthy people across ages. Concerning this clonotype: Its matching antigen is unknown.

Study results and limitations: Investigators viewed diversity estimates from one million T cells as underestimates, the study reported. Age brought a roughly linear fall in TCR beta diversity measured per million T cells.

Primed by a sample-barcoded 5' primer and a J-beta primer mix, a second PCR proceeded for 7 to 11 cycles. Sequencing recovered at least 3 million CDR3-containing paired-end reads from each sample. TCRdb reprocessed the 5' RACE reads with MiXCR, giving one entry per CDR3 protein. The data show over 1,500,000 distinct CDR3 sequences, 39% seen once. Isolated PBMCs totaled at least 7 million in each sample. The origin of this receptor is a human donor in good health. Material: blood.

The CDR3 DNA reads TGCAGTGCCCTAGATTTCGGCGAGGACTATGGCTACACCTTC. It is translated as CSALDFGEDYGYTF. The V call is TRBV20-1, the J call TRBJ1-2; D remains ambiguous. The V end lost 6 bases, the J end lost 3 bases, and 17 bases lay between the germline ends. The CDR3 spans 14 residues. From germline, CDR1 is DFQATT and CDR2 SNEGSKA (reference sequence).